Included here is one T cell receptor (beta chain) sequence, with context. Participants came from about two dozen US areas, aged about 18 to 89 years. Assay: immunoSEQ multiplex PCR; the TCRdb copy retains only in-frame clones and omits some. The table includes around 360,000 clones, 87% detected once. The CDR3 contains 15 residues. From germline, CDR1 is MNHNY and CDR2 SVGAGI (reference sequence). The J segment lost 7 bases and the V segment lost 5 bases, leaving 8 bases of the junction unmatched. This specimen belongs to a study of blood T cell repertoires in COVID-19. Study overall: Specimens from acute and convalescent COVID-19 originated in the United States, Italy and Spain.

This TCR was recovered from a man aged 40-50 years in a cohort exposed to, infected with or recovered from COVID-19 (not recorded which). The sample was PBMCs or T cells enriched from blood (not recorded which). The J gene is TRBJ1-6, the V gene TRBV6-6, with 7 bases aligning to TRBD1. CDR3 nucleotides: TGTGCCAGCAGTAGCGCCGGGACAGTAAATTCACCCCTCCACTTT. It is translated as CASSSAGTVNSPLHF.